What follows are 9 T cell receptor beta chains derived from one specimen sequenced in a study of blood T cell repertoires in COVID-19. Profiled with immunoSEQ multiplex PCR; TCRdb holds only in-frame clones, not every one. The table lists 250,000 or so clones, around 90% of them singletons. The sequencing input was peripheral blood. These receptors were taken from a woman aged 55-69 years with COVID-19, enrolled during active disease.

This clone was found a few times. The CDR3: CASSPRDRGGEKLFF. CDR3 DNA sequence: TGTGCCAGCAGCCCTAGGGACAGGGGTGGTGAAAAACTGTTTTTT. V and J are TRBV9 and TRBJ1-4, with TRBD1 matching over 10 bases. Germline trimming cut 4 bases from V and 7 bases from J; bases unmatched to any gene: 7. The CDR3 consists of 15 residues. Germline lookup yields CDR1 SGDLS and CDR2 YYNGEE.

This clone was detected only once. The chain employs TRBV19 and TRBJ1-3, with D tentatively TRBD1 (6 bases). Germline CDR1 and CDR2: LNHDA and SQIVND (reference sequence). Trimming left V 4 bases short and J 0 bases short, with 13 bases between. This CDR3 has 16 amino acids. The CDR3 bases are TGTGCCAGTAGTACCGGACAGAAACACTCTGGAAACACCATATATTTT. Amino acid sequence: CASSTGQKHSGNTIYF.

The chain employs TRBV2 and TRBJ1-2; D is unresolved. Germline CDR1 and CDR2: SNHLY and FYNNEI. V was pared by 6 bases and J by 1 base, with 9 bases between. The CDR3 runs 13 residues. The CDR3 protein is CASRNSLNYGYTF. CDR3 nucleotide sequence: TGTGCCAGCAGGAACTCTCTTAACTATGGCTACACCTTC.

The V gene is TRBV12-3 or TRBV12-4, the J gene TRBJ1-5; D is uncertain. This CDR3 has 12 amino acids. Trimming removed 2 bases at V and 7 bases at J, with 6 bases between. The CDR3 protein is CASSLPLQPQHF. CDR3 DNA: TGTGCCAGCAGTTTACCCTTACAGCCCCAGCATTTT.

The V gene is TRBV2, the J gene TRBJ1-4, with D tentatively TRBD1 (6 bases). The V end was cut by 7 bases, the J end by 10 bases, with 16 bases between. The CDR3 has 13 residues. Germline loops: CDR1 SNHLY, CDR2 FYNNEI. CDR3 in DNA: TGTGCCAGCACCACAGGGCAAGGCGGAAAACTGTTTTTT. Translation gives CASTTGQGGKLFF.

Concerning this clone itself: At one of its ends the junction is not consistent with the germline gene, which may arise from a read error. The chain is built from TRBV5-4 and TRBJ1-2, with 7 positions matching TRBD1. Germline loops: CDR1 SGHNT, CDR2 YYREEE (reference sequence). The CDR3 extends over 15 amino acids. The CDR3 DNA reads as TGTGCCAGCAGCTTGTTTGGACAGGCTAAATATGGCTACACCTTC. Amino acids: CASSLFGQAKYGYTF.

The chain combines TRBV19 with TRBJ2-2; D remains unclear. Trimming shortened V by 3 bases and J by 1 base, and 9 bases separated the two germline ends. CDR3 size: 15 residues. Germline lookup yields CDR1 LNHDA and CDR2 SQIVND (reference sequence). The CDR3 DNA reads TGTGCCAGTAGTATCAGGCAGGTGAACACCGGGGAGCTGTTTTTT. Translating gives CASSIRQVNTGELFF.

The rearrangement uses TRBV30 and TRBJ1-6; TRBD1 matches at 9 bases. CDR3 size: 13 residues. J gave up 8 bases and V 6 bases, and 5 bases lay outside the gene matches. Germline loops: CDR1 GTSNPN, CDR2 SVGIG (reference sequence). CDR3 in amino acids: CACPGQGDSPLHF. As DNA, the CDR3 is TGTGCCTGCCCGGGACAGGGAGATTCACCCCTCCACTTT.

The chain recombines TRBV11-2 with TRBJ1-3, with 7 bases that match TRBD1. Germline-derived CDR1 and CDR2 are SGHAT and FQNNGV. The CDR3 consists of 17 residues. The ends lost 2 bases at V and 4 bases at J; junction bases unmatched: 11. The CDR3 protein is CASSLLRDSSWGNTIYF. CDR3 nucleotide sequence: TGTGCCAGCAGCTTACTTAGGGACAGCAGTTGGGGAAACACCATATATTTT.